This entry is about one T cell receptor beta chain. No cognate antigen has been identified for it. The input lacks base qualities; no much larger clone sits a single base away. This record belongs to a study of long-term antiretroviral therapy in people with HIV (dated by TCRdb to between 2022 and 2023). General notes on the study: Collection of the earliest samples took place about a decade ahead of the 2015 WHO recommendation for immediate ART, at a time when ART was typically delayed until CD4 counts fell. This retrospective serial study examined whether starting ART and sustained HIV suppression were associated with changes in the composition and diversity of the TRB repertoire in peripheral blood. From fewer than 35 adults with confirmed HIV infection, the cohort provided under 250 cryopreserved PBMC samples, gathered serially across a mean of around six years (range 1-12). About 40% of the roughly 30 participants with HIV were female. No cross-contamination during QIAcube processing turned up in test extractions that ran a monoclonal T-cell line alongside approximately 35 polyclonal samples.

Sequencing of the TRB variable region was done with the immunoSEQ hsTCRB v3.0 assay at survey level resolution. TRB sequencing targeted a depth of about 40,000-50,000 T-cell genomes per sample. Pooled TRB libraries were sequenced on an Illumina MiSeq with a v3 150-cycle kit. As for the authors' bioinformatics: Repertoire analysis was performed in R inside a reproducible Nextflow workflow that covered QC, data transformation and analysis. LymphoSeq2, an R package for exploring AIRR-Seq data, was used to implement the custom analyses. A handful of samples that produced fewer than 5000 total TRB sequences were removed, so approximately 190 HIV repertoires were analyzed. Among the roughly 180 retained HIV repertoires, about 57 were collected before ART initiation and around 130 after ART initiation. Each repertoire was downsampled to 5000 TRB nucleotide sequences, and summary statistics were averaged across 100 downsampling iterations. Only TRB sequences with CDR3 regions of at least seven amino acids were retained for analysis. Two measures captured diversity: a Shannon entropy-derived clonality score and the Gini coefficient. Repertoire networks linked the top 5000 CDR3 amino acid sequences whenever two sequences differed by an edit distance of one. GLIPH2 predicted antigen specificity groups and MHC restriction for TRB CDR3 amino acid sequences. To flag known CMV, EBV, HIV or tissue antigen associations, CDR3 amino acid sequences were matched against VDJdb and McPAS-TCR. Pre-ART, post-ART and control groups were compared with Wilcoxon signed-rank tests and Holm-Bonferroni correction. Not all clones reach the TCRdb copy of this immuneACCESS table, which keeps in-frame sequences only. Checked studies attribute under half of the gap to unresolved V genes and leave the rest unexplained. The D gene and trimming were derived from the DNA, and the V and J assignments and clone size from that table. This sample holds tens of thousands of clones; 83% were observed only once. The biggest ten clones account for over 6.5% of the sample.

Study-level results and caveats: Expanded TRB clones identified before ART initiation dominated the repertoire across all time points, though the dominance fluctuated and decreased in many PLHIV after ART. No data were available on ART adherence, viral resistance or therapy changes, limiting inferences about post-ART repertoire changes. Unsorted PBMC were profiled instead of sorted CD4+ and CD8+ T cells because pre-ART samples had limited cell numbers. Limited PBMC availability meant only the TCR beta chain was sequenced, without alpha chain pairing. CDR3 length ranges in HIV repertoires were narrower than in controls, and network structure suggested an antigen-experienced repertoire with only a slight naive shift after ART. The samples span the years 2004 to 2017, and the ART regimens used at that time may not be as effective as current regimens. ART initiation was associated with a significant increase in TRB diversity, but diversity stayed significantly below transplant donor controls even after long-term ART.

Inclusive of the bounding cysteine and phenylalanine, the CDR3 is 15 residues long. Only CDR3 DNA remains: 45 bases, in frame from the first base. The CDR1 and CDR2 encoded by the germline V gene are MNHEY and SVGAGI. Trimming accounts for 7 bases at V and 4 bases at J, while the number of junction bases matched to no gene is 8. Participants were included only if at least one PBMC sample before ART initiation and at least two post-ART samples were available. Every participant with HIV received treatment in the United States of America. Cryopreserved samples of about 0.95-11 million PBMC were thawed and washed before DNA extraction. At the time of the earliest PBMC sample, participants with HIV were aged between roughly 20 and 54 years. Per participant, PBMC samples came from 1-4 timepoints prior to ART initiation and 2-8 timepoints following ART initiation, for a median of 7 samples. For every participant, serial HIV viral load, CD4+ T-cell count, ART history and demographic data were obtained. Genomic DNA was extracted from unsorted PBMC with a Qiagen kit on a QIAcube, processed in batches of 12 samples.

The receptor's source is a man between 18 and 29 years old with HIV. The sequence links TRBV6-5 to TRBJ1-3, and 9 junctional nucleotides match TRBD1. The sample in question was unsorted PBMCs, obtained 0.4 years before starting antiretroviral therapy. The DNA sequence follows: TGTGCCAGCAAGTTTCACAGGGGGCCAGGAAACACCATATATTTT. It is translated as CASKFHRGPGNTIYF.